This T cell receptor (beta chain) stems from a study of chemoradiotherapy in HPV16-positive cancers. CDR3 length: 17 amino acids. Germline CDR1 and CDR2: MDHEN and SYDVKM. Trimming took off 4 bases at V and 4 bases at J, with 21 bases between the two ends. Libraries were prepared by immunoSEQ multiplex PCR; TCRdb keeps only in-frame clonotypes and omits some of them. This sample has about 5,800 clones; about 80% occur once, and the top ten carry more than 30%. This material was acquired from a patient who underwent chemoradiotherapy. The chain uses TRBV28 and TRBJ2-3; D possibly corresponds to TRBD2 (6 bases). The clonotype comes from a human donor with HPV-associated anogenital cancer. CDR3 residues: CASSSIPPGVFPDTQYF. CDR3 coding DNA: TGTGCCAGCAGTTCGATCCCACCGGGAGTATTTCCAGATACGCAGTATTTT.